These 24 T cell receptor beta chains were sequenced from one sample in a study of regulatory T cells in long-lasting Graves disease. Construction of TCR beta libraries relied on iRepertoire HTBI primers and on Arm-PCR targeting CDR3 regions. TCRdb processed the multiplex PCR reads anew with MiXCR; each CDR3 protein has one entry. The table includes hundreds of thousands of distinct CDR3 sequences, under 25% detected once. Documented time point: persistent/refractory GD, antithyroid drugs over 5 years with positive TRAb. Making the TCR library involved RNA that had been extracted from PBMCs. Sequencing used peripheral blood mononuclear cells (PBMCs), obtained when the disease was refractory, from a patient treated with antithyroid drugs. These receptor sequences come from a female donor with Graves disease.

This rearrangement joins TRBV6-1 to TRBJ2-7, with a possible D match to TRBD2 (6 bases). CDR3 length: 14 amino acids. Germline V gene sequence: CDR1 MNHNS, CDR2 SASEGT. V was shortened by 6 bases and J by 2 bases, with 14 bases between the two germline ends. The CDR3 sequence is CASRISAGTYEQYF. CDR3 DNA sequence: TGTGCCAGCAGAATTAGCGCGGGAACCTACGAGCAGTACTTC.

This clonotype was picked up many times. The V and J genes are TRBV2 and TRBJ2-7; tentatively, D is TRBD1 (5 bases). Between the trimmed V and J ends, which lost 2 bases and 1 base, there was a span of 9 bases. This CDR3 is 14 amino acids long. Per the germline V gene, CDR1 is SNHLY and CDR2 is FYNNEI. The CDR3 loop is CASSEKGQSYEQYF. The CDR3 bases are TGTGCCAGCAGTGAAAAGGGGCAGTCCTACGAGCAGTACTTC.

A word on this clonotype: A read error is possible here, since a much larger clone lies one base away. The chain carries TRBV5-5 and TRBJ1-1; 8 bases align to TRBD1. With V trimmed by 4 bases and J by 6 bases, 8 bases remained unmatched. The CDR3 is 14 residues long. Germline V gene data show CDR1 as SGHKS and CDR2 as YYEKEE (reference sequence). The CDR3 region is CASSPGQGDAEAFF. For the CDR3, the DNA is TGTGCCAGCAGCCCCGGACAGGGTGACGCTGAAGCTTTCTTT.

This chain connects TRBV9 to TRBJ2-5, with D perhaps given as TRBD1 or TRBD2 (5 bases each). The germline V and J ends were trimmed by 3 bases and 5 bases, with 14 bases remaining between them. The CDR3 sequence is 14 residues long. Per germline, CDR1 SGDLS and CDR2 YYNGEE. CDR3 loop: CASSDGTPPETQYF. In nucleotides, the CDR3 is TGTGCCAGCAGCGACGGGACCCCGCCGGAGACCCAGTACTTC.

J is TRBJ1-5 and V is TRBV7-2; 7 bases fit TRBD1. The CDR3 is 17 residues long. In germline, CDR1 is SGHTA, CDR2 FQGNSA. The J segment lost 6 bases and the V segment lost 4 bases, leaving 15 bases of the junction unmatched. This chain's CDR3 is CASSSAQRQGDSQPQHF. The DNA for the CDR3 is TGTGCCAGCAGCTCCGCACAGAGACAGGGCGACAGTCAGCCCCAGCATTTT.

The chain couples TRBV19 to TRBJ2-5; 9 positions match TRBD1. The germline gives CDR1 LNHDA, CDR2 SQIVND (reference sequence). This CDR3 contains 15 residues. The V gene end was trimmed by 4 bases and the J gene end by 1 base; junction bases not matched to a gene: 4. CDR3 region: CASSNRDRAQETQYF. As DNA, the CDR3 is TGTGCCAGTAGTAACCGGGACAGGGCCCAAGAGACCCAGTACTTC.

Many counts were recorded for this clonotype. The chain has TRBV28 and TRBJ2-4; 10 bases align to TRBD2. In germline, CDR1 is MDHEN, CDR2 SYDVKM. V shed 4 bases, J shed 3 bases, and the junction held 12 bases outside the gene matches. This CDR3 comprises 18 residues. CDR3: CASSSTTSSGRGKNIQYF. For the CDR3, the DNA is TGTGCCAGCAGTTCGACGACTTCCAGCGGGAGGGGCAAAAACATTCAGTACTTC.

J is TRBJ1-5 and V is TRBV28, with unresolved D. Trimming left V 10 bases short and J 4 bases short, with 8 bases between. This CDR3 is built from 11 residues. CDR1 and CDR2 (germline): MDHEN, SYDVKM. The CDR3 DNA reads as TGTGCCACCCAATCAAATCAGCCCCAGCATTTT. Translation: CATQSNQPQHF.

The gene calls are TRBV6-1 and TRBJ2-7; 8 bases match TRBD2. The germline CDR1 and CDR2 sequences are MNHNS and SASEGT. J was trimmed by 2 bases and V by 6 bases; bases with no gene match: 15. The CDR3 runs 17 residues. Here the CDR3 DNA reads TGTGCCAGCAGAACGACAGGTCCGGGAGGGCGTCCCTACGAGCAGTACTTC. Protein sequence: CASRTTGPGGRPYEQYF.

This clonotype was seen at least ten times. The chain has TRBV5-1 and TRBJ1-1, with 7 bases identical to TRBD1. Germline values: CDR1 SGHRS, CDR2 YFSETQ. CDR3 length: 14 amino acids. V shed 3 bases and J 1 base; nucleotides not matched to a gene: 3. CDR3 region: CASSSRDRNTEAFF. The CDR3, as DNA: TGCGCCAGCAGCTCCCGGGACAGGAACACTGAAGCTTTCTTT.

In its sample, this clonotype was seen a few times. The chain has TRBV6-2 or TRBV6-3 and TRBJ1-5, with a weak D call TRBD1 (5 bases). The V end was cut by 0 bases, the J end by 9 bases, with 9 bases between. CDR3 length equals 13 residues. Per the germline V gene, CDR1 is MNHEY and CDR2 is SVGEGT. The CDR3 DNA reads as TGTGCCAGCAGTTACTCCGTCGGGGGGCCCCAGCATTTT. It translates to CASSYSVGGPQHF.

This clonotype was detected ten times or more. The chain joins TRBV27 to TRBJ2-7; maybe TRBD2 (6 bases). The CDR3 is 13 amino acids. Germline CDR1 MNHEY, CDR2 SMNVEV (reference sequence). V lost 0 bases and J 6 bases, leaving 9 bases between the germline ends. CDR3 in amino acids: CASSLSIGSEQYF. CDR3 nucleotide sequence: TGTGCCAGCAGTTTATCGATCGGGAGCGAGCAGTACTTC.

This clonotype was seen repeatedly, ten times or more. V usage is TRBV20-1 and J usage is TRBJ2-5, with D tentatively TRBD2 (5 bases). Germline V gene lookup returns CDR1 DFQATT and CDR2 SNEGSKA (reference sequence). The germline V and J ends were trimmed by 0 bases and 5 bases, with 13 bases remaining between them. The CDR3 covers 14 residues. The CDR3 nucleotides read TGCAGTGCTAGAGATGGGCTAGCAGGCGAGACCCAGTACTTC. Translated, it gives CSARDGLAGETQYF.

This clonotype was seen repeatedly, ten times or more. The chain combines TRBV12-3 or TRBV12-4 with TRBJ1-1; 8 nucleotides match TRBD1. V was pared by 7 bases and J by 11 bases, with 9 bases of the junction left unmatched. This CDR3 comprises 12 residues. CDR3 nucleotide sequence: TGTGCCAGCACCCTGGACAGGGTGGATGCTTTCTTT. Translating gives CASTLDRVDAFF.

This clonotype was seen a single time. The genes are TRBV6-2 or TRBV6-3 and TRBJ2-1, with unresolved D. The V end was cut by 2 bases, the J end by 6 bases, with 14 bases between. Germline assignment: CDR1 MNHEY and CDR2 SVGEGT. This CDR3 comprises 15 residues. The CDR3 nucleotides read TGTGCCAGCAGTTACCCCCTTCGGTCAGTCAATGAGCAGTTCTTC. Encoded protein: CASSYPLRSVNEQFF.

As to this clonotype: A much bigger clone sits one base away, suggesting this may be a read error. The chain recombines TRBV2 with TRBJ1-1, with TRBD1 identical over 9 bases. CDR3 length equals 14 residues. Germline assignment: CDR1 SNHLY and CDR2 FYNNEI. The chain's CDR3 is CASSPGQGRTEASF. The CDR3 region has the DNA TGTGCCAGCAGCCCGGGACAGGGTAGAACTGAAGCTTCCTTT.

This clonotype was counted a few times. This chain connects TRBV6-2 or TRBV6-3 to TRBJ2-1; D gene ambiguous. Germline V gene data show CDR1 as MNHEY and CDR2 as SVGEGT. The CDR3 consists of 13 residues. Trimming took off 2 bases at V and 7 bases at J, with 9 bases between the two ends. CDR3 sequence: CASSYGGANEQFF. CDR3 sequence (DNA): TGTGCCAGCAGTTACGGCGGAGCGAATGAGCAGTTCTTC.

This clonotype was picked up many times. The chain combines TRBV27 with TRBJ2-2; TRBD1 agrees at 7 bases. The CDR3 covers 14 residues. V lost 4 bases, J lost 1 base, and 0 bases stayed unmatched. The V gene's germline CDR1 is MNHEY and CDR2 SMNVEV (reference sequence). As DNA, the CDR3 is TGTGCCAGCAGTTCAGGGGGGAACACCGGGGAGCTGTTTTTT. This sequence encodes CASSSGGNTGELFF.

The chain uses TRBV24-1 and TRBJ1-1; no definite D call. From germline, CDR1 is KGHDR and CDR2 SFDVKD. This CDR3 is 14 amino acids long. V dropped 4 bases and J dropped 1 base, with 9 bases sitting between them. Here the CDR3 reads CATSDREGNTEAFF. The CDR3 DNA reads as TGTGCCACCAGTGACCGAGAAGGGAACACTGAAGCTTTCTTT.

The table lists this clonotype with a few counts. The genes are TRBV30 and TRBJ1-3; D might be TRBD1 (6 bases). This CDR3 spans 16 amino acids. V was clipped by 0 bases and J by 2 bases, with 14 bases between them. CDR1 and CDR2 (germline): GTSNPN, SVGIG (reference sequence). This chain's CDR3 is CAWSVLGRTAGNTIYF. CDR3 coding DNA: TGTGCCTGGAGTGTCCTGGGCCGGACAGCTGGAAACACCATATATTTT.

This clonotype was recorded a few times. The chain carries TRBV28 and TRBJ1-5; D not resolved. The CDR3 sequence is 16 residues long. Germline assignment: CDR1 MDHEN and CDR2 SYDVKM. With 3 bases removed from V and 4 bases from J, the gap between germline ends came to 16 bases. The CDR3 region has the DNA TGTGCCAGCAGTTTCTTTTCAGGAATAGAAAATCAGCCCCAGCATTTT. Amino acids: CASSFFSGIENQPQHF.

This clonotype has only a few counts. The chain has TRBV11-2 and TRBJ2-1; no clear D. This CDR3 is built from 17 residues. Looked up from germline, CDR1 is SGHAT and CDR2 is FQNNGV. V lost 0 bases to trimming and J lost 3 bases, with 15 bases between them. CDR3 sequence (DNA): TGTGCCAGCAGCTTAGAAGTCTTGCTAACTGACTACAATGAGCAGTTCTTC. Its translation is CASSLEVLLTDYNEQFF.

This clonotype was detected a few times. The junction departs from the called germline gene at one end, perhaps through a read error. This sequence joins TRBV6-5 and TRBJ2-5, with 11 positions matching TRBD2. The CDR3 has 16 amino acids. CDR1 and CDR2 (germline): MNHEY, SVGAGI. CDR3 sequence reads: CASSYSSSGRKETQYF. The CDR3 coding sequence is TGTGCCAGCAGTTACTCGTCTAGCGGGAGGAAAGAAACCCAGTACTTC.

The gene calls are TRBV6-5 and TRBJ1-3; D unclear. Germline assignment: CDR1 MNHEY and CDR2 SVGAGI. The CDR3 is 17 amino acids. V lost 2 bases and J 0 bases, leaving 14 bases between the germline ends. This chain's CDR3 is CASSYDSGFYSGNTIYF. The CDR3 bases are TGTGCCAGCAGTTACGACTCCGGATTCTACTCTGGAAACACCATATATTTT.